The clone carrying this T cell receptor beta chain was observed a handful of times. The sample belongs to a study of patients and donors after allogeneic stem cell transplantation. A single record per CDR3 protein comes from TCRdb applying MiXCR to the RT-PCR reads. The sample has some 880,000 distinct CDR3 sequences, more than 15% seen once; the top ten hold under 6.5%. Germline V lookup: CDR1 SGDLS, CDR2 YYNGEE. The CDR3 has 15 amino acids. Trimming shortened V by 1 base and J by 0 bases, and 10 bases separated the two germline ends. The V call is TRBV9, the J call TRBJ1-2; D call uncertain. The TCR originated in a human donor who was either an allogeneic HSCT recipient or a stem cell or donor lymphocyte infusion donor (not recorded which). It is not recorded whose cells these are; they may come from a transplant donor. The specimen sequenced was blood, either unsorted or a sorted T cell fraction (not recorded which). CDR3 nucleotide sequence: TGTGCCAGCAGCGTAATGGCGGCCGCTAACTATGGCTACACCTTC. It codes for CASSVMAAANYGYTF.